A selection of T cell receptor beta chains follows, all from one sample in a study of cytomegalovirus exposure and HLA in healthy donors. Repertoires were generated with immunoSEQ multiplex PCR, while TCRdb's copy carries only in-frame clones and drops some. The sample records 100,000 to 150,000 clones, less than 85% being singletons. The specimen sequenced was PBMCs. Source of these receptors: a man aged 25-40 years in good health and CMV-seropositive. CDR3s include the opening cysteine and the closing phenylalanine or tryptophan. D genes are given only for firm matches. Where a row states a size, it is once, few, many or the class of an expanded clone; other rows omit it.

clone size	V gene	D gene	J gene	CDR3 protein	CDR3 DNA
-	TRBV19	TRBD2	TRBJ2-2	CASTRGTSGGNTGELFF	TGTGCCAGTACCCGGGGGACTAGCGGGGGAAACACCGGGGAGCTGTTTTTT
-	TRBV2	-	TRBJ2-1	CASREGSRGNEQFF	TGTGCCAGCAGAGAGGGCTCGAGGGGGAATGAGCAGTTCTTC
-	TRBV23-1	-	TRBJ2-5	CASSHLHREPGETQYF	TGCGCCAGCAGTCATTTACATCGAGAACCGGGGGAGACCCAGTACTTC
-	TRBV10-1	TRBD2	TRBJ2-3	CASSEWTSGNVDTQYF	TGCGCCAGCAGTGAGTGGACTAGCGGTAATGTCGATACGCAGTATTTT
-	TRBV27	-	TRBJ2-3	CASSLSGTWGVYF	TGTGCCAGCAGTTTATCGGGGACATGGGGTGTGTATTTT
-	TRBV7-9	-	TRBJ1-4	CASSPREIGEKLFF	TGTGCCAGCAGCCCGCGGGAAATCGGGGAAAAACTGTTTTTT
-	TRBV28	TRBD1	TRBJ1-6	CASSFSTGGRGSPLHF	TGTGCCAGCAGTTTTAGTACAGGGGGAAGAGGTTCACCCCTCCACTTT
-	TRBV18	-	TRBJ1-2	CASSPSRQTNYGYTF	TGTGCCAGCTCACCCAGTCGACAGACTAACTATGGCTACACCTTC
-	TRBV6-5	TRBD1	TRBJ1-1	CASRGLGQGGTEAFF	TGTGCCAGCAGGGGTCTGGGACAGGGCGGCACTGAAGCTTTCTTT
-	TRBV6-1	TRBD2	TRBJ2-3	CASSESGTSGGTDTQYF	TGTGCCAGCAGTGAATCGGGGACTAGCGGGGGCACAGATACGCAGTATTTT
-	TRBV7-9	-	TRBJ1-5	CASSLGGMGQPQHF	TGTGCCAGCAGCTTGGGGGGAATGGGTCAGCCCCAGCATTTT
few	TRBV18	TRBD2	TRBJ2-3	CASSPLGTSGGTDTQYF	TGTGCCAGCTCACCACTAGGGACTAGCGGGGGCACAGATACGCAGTATTTT
-	TRBV7-3	-	TRBJ1-2	CASTTGANYGYTF	TGTGCCAGCACAACAGGAGCTAACTATGGCTACACCTTC
-	TRBV7-9	-	TRBJ2-5	CSSSLVGTGAETQYF	TGTTCCAGCAGCTTAGTAGGGACTGGGGCAGAGACCCAGTACTTC
few	TRBV5-1	TRBD2	TRBJ2-1	CASSFSWAGGPYNEQFF	TGCGCCAGCAGCTTTTCTTGGGCGGGGGGTCCCTACAATGAGCAGTTCTTC
-	TRBV5-1	TRBD2	TRBJ2-2	CASSLQAGGANRGNTGELFF	TGCGCCAGCAGCTTGCAGGCCGGGGGGGCCAATCGGGGGAACACCGGGGAGCTGTTTTTT
-	TRBV30	-	TRBJ1-1	CAWNIRAPRGAFF	TGTGCCTGGAACATACGGGCTCCAAGGGGAGCTTTCTTT
-	TRBV2	TRBD2	TRBJ2-5	CASSGASGAGETQYF	TGTGCCAGCAGTGGGGCTAGCGGGGCGGGGGAGACCCAGTACTTC
-	TRBV7-2	-	TRBJ1-2	CASSLGPQGYGYTF	TGTGCCAGCAGCTTGGGACCTCAGGGGTATGGCTACACCTTC
-	TRBV9	-	TRBJ1-6	CASSVDGHPMDNSPLHF	TGTGCCAGCAGCGTAGATGGACACCCCATGGATAATTCACCCCTCCACTTT
few	TRBV6-1	-	TRBJ2-7	CASSGLKILGEQYF	TGTGCCAGCAGTGGGCTGAAAATCCTAGGAGAGCAGTACTTC
-	TRBV5-6	TRBD2	TRBJ2-7	CASSFWGLAGGSSYEQYF	TGTGCCAGCAGCTTCTGGGGACTAGCGGGGGGGTCCTCCTACGAGCAGTACTTC
few	TRBV11-2	-	TRBJ2-5	CASSSARETQYF	TGTGCCAGCAGCTCCGCTCGGGAGACCCAGTACTTC
-	TRBV10-3	-	TRBJ1-6	CAISEGQSPNSPLHF	TGTGCCATCAGTGAGGGACAGTCCCCTAATTCACCCCTCCACTTT
few	TRBV29-1	-	TRBJ2-5	CSSGAGPRETQYF	TGCAGTTCCGGCGCAGGTCCCCGAGAGACCCAGTACTTC